This entry lists 21 T cell receptor beta chains sequenced from one sample in a study of regulatory T cells in long-lasting Graves disease. To make TCR beta libraries, researchers used iRepertoire HTBI primers and Arm-PCR of CDR3 regions. TCRdb analysed the multiplex PCR reads with MiXCR anew, one entry per CDR3 protein. The profile covers roughly 530,000 distinct CDR3 sequences, with around 16% appearing a single time and 25% taken by the ten largest. Stated time point: newly diagnosed GD, antithyroid drugs for less than 3 months. RNA extracted from PBMCs served as the sequencing template. The sample was also reused in another study, on T cells in Graves' hyperthyroidism and ophthalmopathy.

The source material was peripheral blood mononuclear cells (PBMCs), sampled at new diagnosis, from a patient treated with antithyroid drugs. Receptors originate from a middle-aged woman with Graves disease.

This clonotype has at least ten counts. V is TRBV11-2 and J is TRBJ1-6; a possible D gene is TRBD1 (5 bases). The V gene lost 4 bases and the J gene lost 3 bases, with 10 bases spanning the gap. The CDR3 is 15 residues long. The germline gives CDR1 SGHAT, CDR2 FQNNGV. The CDR3 is CASSSVTGYNSPLHF. The CDR3 nucleotides read TGTGCCAGCAGCTCGGTTACAGGCTATAATTCACCCCTCCACTTT.

The V gene is TRBV7-3, the J gene TRBJ2-2, with 8 bases aligning to TRBD2. Per germline, CDR1 SGHTA and CDR2 FQGTGA. V lost 2 bases to trimming and J lost 6 bases; unmatched junction nucleotides: 2. This CDR3 spans 14 amino acids. As DNA, the CDR3 is TGTGCCAGCAGCTTACGGGAGGGGGCCGGGGAGCTGTTTTTT. It translates to CASSLREGAGELFF.

This clonotype turned up a few times. The chain carries TRBV2 and TRBJ2-7; possibly TRBD1 or TRBD2 for D (6 bases each). Germline CDR1 SNHLY, CDR2 FYNNEI. V lost 7 bases to trimming and J lost 2 bases, with 12 bases between them. CDR3 size: 13 residues. The CDR3 spells CASNLGGAYEQYF. The CDR3 nucleotides are TGTGCCAGCAATCTCGGGGGCGCCTACGAGCAGTACTTC.

This clonotype has only a few counts. Given a much more abundant clone one base away, this may be a read error. This chain uses TRBV28 with TRBJ2-1, with D tentatively TRBD2 (7 bases). Germline lookup yields CDR1 MDHEN and CDR2 SYDVKM. The CDR3 consists of 14 residues. As DNA, the CDR3 is TGTGCCAGCAATAGGGGGGGCTCCTGCAATGAGCAGTTCTTC. Translated: CASNRGGSCNEQFF.

At least ten counts were recorded for this clonotype. The J gene is TRBJ2-7, the V gene TRBV5-1; 7 bases are a match to TRBD1. Germline V gene sequence: CDR1 SGHRS, CDR2 YFSETQ. The CDR3 sequence is 14 residues long. V dropped 4 bases and J dropped 6; count of bases not matched to a gene: 10. DNA of the CDR3: TGCGCCAGCAGCCCCGGGACAGCCTCGTTCGAGCAGTACTTC. As protein: CASSPGTASFEQYF.

This clonotype appeared many times. V and J are TRBV2 and TRBJ2-2; no definite D call. Germline CDR1 reads SNHLY; CDR2 reads FYNNEI. The CDR3 contains 15 residues. Deletions cut 6 bases from V and 4 bases from J, with 15 bases between. The CDR3 DNA reads TGTGCCAGCAGGACCCTAAAGGGTGCCACCGGGGAGCTGTTTTTT. This gives the protein CASRTLKGATGELFF.

This clonotype was seen many times. This rearrangement joins TRBV2 to TRBJ2-1; TRBD2 agrees at 7 bases. Looked up from germline, CDR1 is SNHLY and CDR2 is FYNNEI. This CDR3 is 15 amino acids long. The V segment lost 6 bases and the J segment 5 bases; nucleotides outside the gene matches: 10. CDR3 bases: TGTGCCAGCAGGGGAGCGGGGCCTTTTGACAATGAGCAGTTCTTC. Translation: CASRGAGPFDNEQFF.

This clonotype was recorded many times. The chain recombines TRBV7-8 with TRBJ1-5, with D unclear. The CDR3 length is 14 residues. The germline V gene encodes CDR1 SGHVS and CDR2 FQNEAQ. Trimming shortened V by 1 base and J by 4 bases, and 8 bases separated the two germline ends. CDR3 sequence reads: CASSLVSMNQPQHF. The CDR3, as DNA: TGTGCCAGCAGCTTAGTTTCGATGAATCAGCCCCAGCATTTT.

Note on this clonotype: The junction differs from germline at one of its ends, possibly a read error. This chain joins TRBV13 and TRBJ1-1; D is undetermined. In germline, CDR1 is PRHDT, CDR2 FYEKMQ (reference sequence). This CDR3 region has 15 residues. The CDR3 nucleotides are TGCGCCAGCAGCTTGGCCGGGGTTGGGCACACTGAAGCTTTCTTT. Translated: CASSLAGVGHTEAFF. The complete variable domain, with remaining parts taken from reference TRBV13 and TRBJ1-1, reads AAGVIQSPRHLIKEKRETATLKCYPIPRHDTVYWYQQGPGQDPQFLISFYEKMQSDKGSIPDRFSAQQFSDYHSELNMSSLELGDSALYFCASSLAGVGHTEAFFGQGTRLTVV.

Only one count was recorded for this clonotype. The chain uses TRBV6-1 and TRBJ2-2, with TRBD1 matching over 7 bases. CDR3 length equals 16 residues. Germline V gives CDR1 MNHNS, CDR2 SASEGT. The V and J ends lost 5 bases and 0 bases, in that order; junction bases with no gene match: 6. The CDR3 here is CASSRRGQPNTGELFF. The CDR3 nucleotides are TGTGCCAGCAGTCGTCGGGGACAGCCGAACACCGGGGAGCTGTTTTTT.

This clonotype was found many times. The rearrangement joins TRBV6-1 to TRBJ2-2, with 7 bases lining up with TRBD2. This CDR3 comprises 14 residues. Germline V CDR1 and CDR2: MNHNS, SASEGT. V shed 7 bases and J 5 bases; nucleotides not matched to a gene: 7. Here the CDR3 reads CASMEAGRTGELFF. CDR3 nucleotide sequence: TGTGCCAGCATGGAAGCGGGGAGGACCGGGGAGCTGTTTTTT.

This clonotype was seen at least ten times. The chain employs TRBV7-6 and TRBJ2-5, with 13 bases fitting TRBD2. The CDR3 contains 17 residues. Trimming removed 4 bases from V and 3 bases from J; junction bases left unmatched: 8. CDR1 and CDR2 from the germline V gene are SGHVS and FNYEAQ. CDR3 DNA sequence: TGTGCCAGCAGCTCCAGACTAGCGGGGGGACCAAAAGAGACCCAGTACTTC. Its protein is CASSSRLAGGPKETQYF. Full variable domain (rest looked up from reference TRBV7-6 and TRBJ2-5): GAGVSQSPRYKVTKRGQDVALRCDPISGHVSLYWYRQALGQGPEFLTYFNYEAQQDKSGLPNDRFSAERPEGSISTLTIQRTEQRDSAMYRCASSSRLAGGPKETQYFGPGTRLLVL.

V usage is TRBV3-1 and J usage is TRBJ2-7, with D perhaps assigned TRBD1 or TRBD2 (5 bases each). Germline assignment: CDR1 LGHDT and CDR2 YNNKEL (reference sequence). V was trimmed by 0 bases and J by 3 bases, leaving 12 bases between them. The CDR3 runs 15 residues. This CDR3 is CASSQEEQGVYEQYF. The DNA for the CDR3 is TGTGCCAGCAGCCAAGAGGAGCAGGGAGTCTACGAGCAGTACTTC.

This clonotype was counted between two and nine times. This chain connects TRBV9 to TRBJ2-1; D is possibly TRBD2 (6 bases). Per the germline V gene, CDR1 is SGDLS and CDR2 is YYNGEE. The CDR3 has 16 amino acids. The V end lost 0 bases, the J end lost 6 bases, and 16 bases lay between the germline ends. This CDR3 is CASSVAPSGRANEQFF. CDR3 bases: TGTGCCAGCAGCGTAGCCCCAAGCGGGCGCGCCAATGAGCAGTTCTTC.

Ten or more counts support this clonotype. The V gene is TRBV18, the J gene TRBJ1-5; D possibly corresponds to TRBD1 (5 bases). Per the germline V gene, CDR1 is KGHSH and CDR2 is LQKENI. V lost 0 bases and J 9 bases, leaving 12 bases between the germline ends. There are 14 residues in the CDR3. The CDR3 nucleotides read TGTGCCAGCTCACCACCGGGGGACCTTGGGCCCCAGCATTTT. This translates into CASSPPGDLGPQHF.

This clonotype was seen a handful of times. CDR3 in DNA: TGTGCCAGCAGTCCCAGGGTGTCGACCAAAAACATTCAGTACTTC. Encoded protein: CASSPRVSTKNIQYF. The genes are TRBV6-1 and TRBJ2-4, with a weak D call TRBD1 (5 bases). This CDR3 has 15 amino acids. The germline V and J ends were trimmed by 5 bases and 2 bases, with 13 bases remaining between them. In germline, CDR1 is MNHNS, CDR2 SASEGT.

This clonotype was seen more than once but under ten times. CDR3 region: CASSDRDSTEAFF. CDR3 nucleotides: TGCGCCAGCAGCGACCGGGACAGCACTGAAGCTTTCTTT. V usage is TRBV10-1 and J usage is TRBJ1-1, with 7 bases identical to TRBD1. Germline assignment: CDR1 WNHNN and CDR2 SYGVQD (reference sequence). The CDR3 has 13 amino acids. V was pared by 6 bases and J by 4 bases, with 5 bases of the junction left unmatched.

V and J are TRBV19 and TRBJ1-3; 9 bases are shared with TRBD1. This CDR3 has 16 residues. The germline CDR1 and CDR2 sequences are LNHDA and SQIVND (reference sequence). J was trimmed by 3 bases and V by 4 bases; bases with no gene match: 7. DNA of the CDR3: TGTGCCAGTAGTACGACCAGACAGGGGGTTGGAAACACCATATATTTT. This codes for CASSTTRQGVGNTIYF.

The table lists this clonotype with a few counts. The chain carries TRBV20-1 and TRBJ1-1; perhaps TRBD1 as D (6 bases). This CDR3 is 13 amino acids long. Germline V gives CDR1 DFQATT, CDR2 SNEGSKA (reference sequence). Trimming shortened V by 6 bases and J by 2 bases, and 13 bases separated the two germline ends. CDR3 region: CSAPRTVNTEAFF. CDR3 bases: TGCAGTGCCCCCCGGACAGTTAACACTGAAGCTTTCTTT.

The chain joins TRBV19 to TRBJ1-5; D is uncertain. Germline assignment: CDR1 LNHDA and CDR2 SQIVND (reference sequence). The CDR3 loop spans 17 amino acids. V gave up 7 bases and J gave up 3 bases, with 22 bases separating them. Here the CDR3 DNA reads TGTGCCAGTACCCCCGCCGCCCGGGGATACGTCAATCAGCCCCAGCATTTT. It encodes CASTPAARGYVNQPQHF.

This clonotype occurred many times. The genes are TRBV18 and TRBJ2-5, with D unresolved. This CDR3 is built from 11 residues. V shed 8 bases and J shed 5 bases, with 9 bases lying between them. Germline V gene data show CDR1 as KGHSH and CDR2 as LQKENI. CDR3 protein: CASSPSETQYF. Here the CDR3 DNA reads TGTGCCAGCAGCCCCTCCGAGACCCAGTACTTC. The whole variable domain, remainder taken from reference TRBV18 and TRBJ2-5, is NAGVMQNPRHLVRRRGQEARLRCSPMKGHSHVYWYRQLPEEGLKFMVYLQKENIIDESGMPKERFSAEFPKEGPSILRIQQVVRGDSAAYFCASSPSETQYFGPGTRLLVL.